The rows below give T cell receptor beta chains drawn from one sample of a study of T cell responses to AZD1222 COVID-19 vaccine. Repertoires were generated with immunoSEQ multiplex PCR, while TCRdb's copy carries only in-frame clones and drops some. This table has just under 75,000 clones, less than 85% appearing once. Sequenced here: peripheral blood, sampled 28 days after the second AZD1222 dose. The receptor source for this set is an adult who received the AZD1222 COVID-19 vaccine. Both conserved end residues are trimmed from each CDR3.

j_gene: TRBJ2-1; v_gene: TRBV6-1; CDR3aa: ASSVSADSSYNEQF
j_gene: TRBJ2-3; v_gene: TRBV5-1; CDR3aa: ASSLGQGSPDTQY
j_gene: TRBJ2-4; v_gene: TRBV2; CDR3aa: ASRTRTDSFIAKNIQY
j_gene: TRBJ2-4; v_gene: TRBV28; CDR3aa: ASSTRTGENIQY
j_gene: TRBJ2-2; v_gene: TRBV20-1; CDR3aa: SARFYGELF
j_gene: TRBJ2-1; v_gene: TRBV6-5; CDR3aa: ASSYSVIGSNNEQF
j_gene: TRBJ2-1; v_gene: TRBV23-1; CDR3aa: ASSWTGRI
j_gene: TRBJ2-1; v_gene: TRBV12-3/TRBV12-4; CDR3aa: ASSSGWSEF
j_gene: TRBJ2-1; v_gene: TRBV27; CDR3aa: ASSFVSGMNEQF
j_gene: TRBJ1-5; v_gene: TRBV19; CDR3aa: ASSQWAGSNQPQH
j_gene: TRBJ2-3; v_gene: TRBV6-1; CDR3aa: ASISAGGEWQY
j_gene: TRBJ1-2; v_gene: TRBV24-1; CDR3aa: ATSDSFYGYT
j_gene: TRBJ2-7; v_gene: TRBV7-8; CDR3aa: ASSLETGGGYEQY
j_gene: TRBJ1-2; v_gene: TRBV7-3; CDR3aa: ASSPQGTSPFGYT
j_gene: TRBJ2-3; v_gene: TRBV2; CDR3aa: ASSEDLRGLRTDTQY
j_gene: TRBJ2-5; v_gene: TRBV30; CDR3aa: ACDQGQETQY
j_gene: TRBJ2-7; v_gene: TRBV20-1; CDR3aa: SASRMGAGHYEQY
j_gene: TRBJ1-2; v_gene: TRBV30; CDR3aa: AWGLTGGGYT
j_gene: TRBJ1-4; v_gene: TRBV19; CDR3aa: ASSATGRGEKLF
j_gene: TRBJ2-5; v_gene: TRBV11-3; CDR3aa: ASIFFGTGAAETQY
j_gene: TRBJ2-3; v_gene: TRBV28; CDR3aa: ASSFPGGGGDTQY
j_gene: TRBJ2-1; v_gene: TRBV27; CDR3aa: ASTPKRAGGREQF
j_gene: TRBJ2-7; v_gene: TRBV30; CDR3aa: AWSVPGPGSYEQY
j_gene: TRBJ1-1; v_gene: TRBV28; CDR3aa: ASSFQGPSTEAF
j_gene: TRBJ2-1; v_gene: TRBV5-1; CDR3aa: ASSLGGTSNEQF
j_gene: TRBJ2-3; v_gene: TRBV4-2; CDR3aa: ASSQDRRTDTQY
j_gene: TRBJ2-5; v_gene: TRBV18; CDR3aa: ASSPGTGGETQY
j_gene: TRBJ2-1; v_gene: TRBV27; CDR3aa: ASSLSPIPGQGPYNEQF
j_gene: TRBJ1-2; v_gene: TRBV7-2; CDR3aa: ASSFVGFGGLAYGYT
j_gene: TRBJ2-7; v_gene: TRBV5-4; CDR3aa: ASSLGTYEQY
j_gene: TRBJ2-5; v_gene: TRBV20-1; CDR3aa: SAPKETQY
j_gene: TRBJ1-1; v_gene: TRBV7-9; CDR3aa: ASSLDQFSTEAF
j_gene: TRBJ2-7; v_gene: TRBV7-9; CDR3aa: ASSLDSWQGVHEQY
j_gene: TRBJ2-7; v_gene: TRBV9; CDR3aa: ASSVEPEEIHEQY
j_gene: TRBJ2-1; v_gene: TRBV7-3; CDR3aa: ASSRGLAGGASYNEQF
j_gene: TRBJ2-7; v_gene: TRBV9; CDR3aa: ASSVARISYEQY
j_gene: TRBJ2-6; v_gene: TRBV15; CDR3aa: ATSRGIEPNPGANVLT
j_gene: TRBJ2-7; v_gene: TRBV29-1; CDR3aa: SAGRSSVSYEQY
j_gene: TRBJ2-2; v_gene: TRBV7-9; CDR3aa: ASSLSRKNRGTGELF
j_gene: TRBJ2-6; v_gene: TRBV21-1; CDR3aa: ASPNRDSSPNSGANVLT
j_gene: TRBJ1-1; v_gene: TRBV5-6; CDR3aa: ASSSLGSEAF